Below are 30 T cell receptor beta chains sequenced from a single sample in a study of T cell repertoires in cytomegalovirus infection. No cognate antigen is known for these TCRs. TCRdb used MiXCR to reprocess the reads, holding one entry per CDR3 protein. Of approximately 140,000 distinct CDR3 sequences listed, 20% to 30% were seen once; the top ten hold 34%. Sequencing input: PBMCs, sequenced either directly or after in vitro stimulation (not recorded which). Receptors were obtained from a human donor in good health (CMV status not recorded). Some clones in this sample may be carry-over from other donors' samples.

This clonotype was found a few times. This sequence joins TRBV7-8 and TRBJ1-4, with D uncertain. CDR1 is SGHVS and CDR2 is FQNEAQ in the germline V gene. Trimming shortened V by 2 bases and J by 5 bases, and 9 bases separated the two germline ends. The CDR3 consists of 14 residues. The CDR3 region is CASSLRRRNEKLFF. In DNA, the CDR3 is TGTGCCAGCAGCTTACGGCGGCGCAATGAAAAACTGTTTTTT.

The CDR3, as DNA: TGTGCCAGCAGTTTAGGGGTTAATGAGTACTTC. Its translation: CASSLGVNEYF. The chain recombines TRBV28 with TRBJ2-4; D is uncertain. Trimming cost V 2 bases and J 14 bases, with 10 bases left between them. The CDR3 runs 11 residues. Germline V lookup: CDR1 MDHEN, CDR2 SYDVKM.

This clonotype showed up just a few times. The rearrangement uses TRBV27 and TRBJ1-4; TRBD1 might be the D (6 bases). Trimming removed 2 bases at V and 8 bases at J, with 12 bases between. Germline V lookup: CDR1 MNHEY, CDR2 SMNVEV (reference sequence). The CDR3 length is 14 residues. The CDR3 DNA reads TGTGCCAGCAGTTTAGCCAGGGGTAAAGAAAAACTGTTTTTT. Translated, it gives CASSLARGKEKLFF.

In this sample, this clonotype turned up a few times. This rearrangement joins TRBV25-1 to TRBJ1-1; D uncertain. V shed 9 bases and J shed 3 bases, with 20 bases lying between them. CDR1 is MGHDK and CDR2 is SYGVNS in the germline V gene. The CDR3 is made up of 15 amino acids. The CDR3 reads CASRVSPGWDTEAFF. The CDR3 DNA follows: TGTGCCAGTAGAGTAAGCCCGGGGTGGGACACTGAAGCTTTCTTT. Supplemented by reference TRBV25-1 and TRBJ1-1, the full variable domain reads EADIYQTPRYLVIGTGKKITLECSQTMGHDKMYWYQQDPGMELHLIHYSYGVNSTEKGDLSSESTVSRIRTEHFPLTLESARPSHTSQYLCASRVSPGWDTEAFFGQGTRLTVV.

The V call is TRBV12-3 or TRBV12-4, the J call TRBJ2-2; 7 nucleotides agree with TRBD1. V lost 3 bases to trimming and J lost 4 bases; unmatched junction nucleotides: 2. This CDR3 has 14 residues. The CDR3 coding sequence is TGTGCCAGCAGTTTCCCAGGGGGCACCGGGGAGCTGTTTTTT. Residues: CASSFPGGTGELFF.

This clonotype was seen a few times. This chain connects TRBV11-2 to TRBJ2-3; TRBD2 agrees at 10 bases. The V segment lost 5 bases and the J segment 4 bases; nucleotides outside the gene matches: 9. The CDR3 spans 16 residues. Germline loops: CDR1 SGHAT, CDR2 FQNNGV. DNA for the CDR3: TGTGCCAGCAGCCCCACACTAGCGGGAATGTCAGATACGCAGTATTTT. It is translated as CASSPTLAGMSDTQYF.

This clonotype was found a few times. V and J are TRBV11-3 and TRBJ1-1, with 7 bases fitting TRBD1. The ends lost 2 bases at V and 6 bases at J; junction bases unmatched: 6. The germline CDR1 and CDR2 sequences are SGHNT and YENEEA. The CDR3 consists of 14 residues. The CDR3 DNA is TGTGCCAGCAGCTTAACAGGGGCAAGCCCTGAAGCTTTCTTT. It encodes CASSLTGASPEAFF.

This clonotype was seen many times. The V call is TRBV28, the J call TRBJ2-1; D is perhaps TRBD2 (7 bases). Germline V gene data show CDR1 as MDHEN and CDR2 as SYDVKM. Trimming shortened V by 3 bases and J by 0 bases, and 12 bases separated the two germline ends. This CDR3 has 16 amino acids. The CDR3 DNA reads TGTGCCAGCAGTTTGGGGGCTAGCGGCTCCTACAATGAGCAGTTCTTC. Amino acids: CASSLGASGSYNEQFF.

This clonotype was counted at least ten times. This chain links TRBV12-3 or TRBV12-4 with TRBJ2-3; weak D call: TRBD2 (5 bases). The CDR3 totals 17 residues. Trimming cost V 5 bases and J 2 bases, with 20 bases left between them. The CDR3 here is CASSRKGSGVVTDTQYF. Here the CDR3 DNA reads TGTGCCAGCAGTCGAAAGGGAAGCGGAGTGGTCACAGATACGCAGTATTTT.

The rearrangement joins TRBV7-6 to TRBJ1-1; tentative D call: TRBD1 (6 bases). The V and J ends lost 5 bases and 5 bases respectively, with 21 bases between them. The CDR3 sequence is 16 residues long. Germline assignment: CDR1 SGHVS and CDR2 FNYEAQ. DNA of the CDR3: TGTGCCAGCAGCCCTCAAGGTGGGCAGGGGAGGACTGAAGCTTTCTTT. Amino acid sequence: CASSPQGGQGRTEAFF.

This clonotype has more than one count but fewer than ten. The chain carries TRBV10-3 and TRBJ2-7, with D possibly TRBD1 on 8 matching bases. CDR1 is ENHRY, CDR2 SYGVKD, per germline. The CDR3 has 12 amino acids. Trimming removed 8 bases at V and 4 bases at J, with 12 bases between. The CDR3 region is CAISQGGYEQYF. CDR3 sequence (DNA): TGTGCCATCTCACAGGGGGGGTACGAGCAGTACTTC.

The J gene is TRBJ2-1, the V gene TRBV5-4; tentative D call: TRBD2 (6 bases). CDR3 length equals 14 residues. V dropped 4 bases and J dropped 6 bases, with 14 bases sitting between them. The germline V gene has CDR1 SGHNT and CDR2 YYREEE (reference sequence). The CDR3 here is CASSHGGVGNEQFF. CDR3 DNA: TGTGCCAGCAGCCACGGGGGAGTAGGCAATGAGCAGTTCTTC.

The chain couples TRBV6-2 or TRBV6-3 to TRBJ2-3; no definite D call. Trimming cost V 7 bases and J 2 bases, with 4 bases left between them. This CDR3 contains 11 residues. Germline CDR1 is MNHEY and CDR2 is SVGEGT. Here the CDR3 DNA reads TGTGCCAGCAAAAACACAGATACGCAGTATTTT. Protein: CASKNTDTQYF.

This clonotype was found a few times. The chain uses TRBV5-1 and TRBJ1-1; D unresolved. This CDR3 is built from 13 residues. V lost 7 bases and J lost 3, with 13 bases in between. Germline CDR1 SGHRS, CDR2 YFSETQ. CDR3 protein: CASASRADTEAFF. Written as DNA, the CDR3 is TGCGCCAGCGCCTCGAGGGCTGACACTGAAGCTTTCTTT.

The chain couples TRBV7-2 to TRBJ2-3; D remains ambiguous. Germline loops: CDR1 SGHTA, CDR2 FQGNSA. The CDR3 extends over 13 amino acids. V dropped 1 base and J dropped 6 bases, with 8 bases sitting between them. DNA for the CDR3: TGTGCCAGCAGCTTAGGCTCTCGGGATACGCAGTATTTT. This gives the protein CASSLGSRDTQYF.

The chain joins TRBV7-2 to TRBJ2-4; TRBD2 is a possible D gene (6 bases). V was trimmed by 5 bases and J by 0 bases, leaving 14 bases between them. The germline V gene encodes CDR1 SGHTA and CDR2 FQGNSA. The CDR3 length is 16 residues. In nucleotides, the CDR3 is TGTGCCAGCAGCAGGGAAGCGGGCCTAGCCAAAAACATTCAGTACTTC. It yields the protein CASSREAGLAKNIQYF. Full variable domain (outside the CDR3, taken from reference TRBV7-2 and TRBJ2-4): GAGVSQSPSNKVTEKGKDVELRCDPISGHTALYWYRQSLGQGLEFLIYFQGNSAPDKSGLPSDRFSAERTGGSVSTLTIQRTQQEDSAVYLCASSREAGLAKNIQYFGAGTRLSVL.

This clonotype has at least ten counts. V usage is TRBV12-3 or TRBV12-4 and J usage is TRBJ1-2; D remains unclear. The CDR3 runs to 14 residues. V was trimmed by 3 bases and J by 3 bases, leaving 11 bases between them. The CDR3 bases are TGTGCCAGCAGTTTCGGAGACGGGTACTATGGCTACACCTTC. It is translated as CASSFGDGYYGYTF.

The chain links TRBV29-1 to TRBJ2-1; 9 bases agree with TRBD2. The CDR3 consists of 14 residues. Germline-derived CDR1 and CDR2 are SQVTM and ANQGSEA. After removal of 4 bases from V and 12 bases from J, the junction contained 13 bases not matched to a gene. CDR3 amino acids: CSVGPRGTSPMQFF. The CDR3 DNA sequence: TGCAGCGTTGGCCCGCGGGGGACTAGCCCAATGCAGTTCTTC.

This chain's CDR3 is CASSQSHTGELFF. CDR3 in DNA: TGTGCCAGCAGTCAGAGTCATACCGGGGAGCTGTTTTTT. The genes are TRBV6-8 and TRBJ2-2, with D hard to call. V lost 5 bases, J lost 5 bases, and 9 bases lay in between. CDR1 and CDR2 (germline): MNHGY, SAAAGT. The length of the CDR3 is 13 residues.

This clonotype occurred a few times. This rearrangement joins TRBV2 to TRBJ2-5; 7 bases map to TRBD2. The CDR3 is 13 residues long. CDR1 is SNHLY and CDR2 is FYNNEI in the germline V gene. After removal of 7 bases from V and 5 bases from J, the junction contained 7 bases not matched to a gene. CDR3 sequence (DNA): TGTGCCAGCAACCCCTGGGGGGGGGAGACCCAGTACTTC. Translation gives CASNPWGGETQYF.

This clonotype was seen at least ten times. This rearrangement joins TRBV7-2 to TRBJ1-5; perhaps TRBD1 as D (5 bases). Germline CDR1 is SGHTA and CDR2 is FQGNSA. The CDR3 runs 13 residues. The ends were cut back, 3 bases at V and 9 bases at J, with 12 bases in the middle. The CDR3 here is CASSFRGTGPQHF. The DNA for the CDR3 is TGTGCCAGCAGCTTTAGGGGTACGGGGCCCCAGCATTTT.

This clonotype was seen ten or more times. The chain combines TRBV7-2 with TRBJ2-1; D unclear. V was trimmed by 6 bases and J by 9 bases, leaving 15 bases between them. From germline, CDR1 is SGHTA and CDR2 FQGNSA. The CDR3 length is 13 residues. This chain's CDR3 is CASSKVMTGEQFF. In DNA form, the CDR3 reads TGTGCCAGCAGTAAAGTAATGACTGGTGAGCAGTTCTTC.

CDR3 protein: CASSSPGRGEGYTF. The CDR3 bases are TGTGCCAGCAGTTCCCCGGGCAGGGGGGAAGGCTACACCTTC. The chain is built from TRBV6-1 and TRBJ1-2; 7 bases line up with TRBD1. CDR1 and CDR2 from the germline V gene are MNHNS and SASEGT. V shed 5 bases and J 8 bases; nucleotides not matched to a gene: 11. This CDR3 is 14 amino acids long.

The chain recombines TRBV2 with TRBJ1-2, with D possibly being TRBD1 (6 bases). V was trimmed by 8 bases and J by 0 bases, leaving 16 bases between them. The CDR3 is 15 amino acids. Germline V gives CDR1 SNHLY, CDR2 FYNNEI. The CDR3 region is CASHLRDTANYGYTF. The DNA for the CDR3 is TGTGCCAGCCATCTAAGGGACACCGCTAACTATGGCTACACCTTC. Full variable domain (remainder filled in from reference TRBV2 and TRBJ1-2): EPEVTQTPSHQVTQMGQEVILRCVPISNHLYFYWYRQILGQKVEFLVSFYNNEISEKSEIFDDQFSVERPDGSNFTLKIRSTKLEDSAMYFCASHLRDTANYGYTFGSGTRLTVV.

The table lists this clonotype with a few counts. The rearrangement uses TRBV28 and TRBJ1-1; D is ambiguous. Germline CDR1 is MDHEN and CDR2 is SYDVKM. The CDR3 runs 18 residues. V was clipped by 3 bases and J by 4 bases, with 24 bases between them. The CDR3 sequence is CASSLPPTGMMASTEAFF. Here the CDR3 DNA reads TGTGCCAGCAGTTTGCCCCCCACGGGTATGATGGCGAGCACTGAAGCTTTCTTT.

In its sample, this clonotype was seen many times. The gene calls are TRBV4-1 and TRBJ2-7; TRBD1 matches at 7 bases. V dropped 1 base and J dropped 3; count of bases not matched to a gene: 12. Germline-derived CDR1 and CDR2 are MGHRA and YSYEKL. The CDR3 length is 17 residues. The CDR3 reads CASSQARIVNRGYEQYF. The DNA of the CDR3 is TGCGCCAGCAGCCAAGCCCGAATCGTTAACAGGGGCTACGAGCAGTACTTC.

The table lists this clonotype with a few counts. The CDR3 region is CASRDTTSGTIYF. The CDR3 coding sequence is TGTGCCAGCCGGGACACCACCTCTGGCACCATATATTTT. This chain links TRBV27 with TRBJ1-3; D is perhaps TRBD1 (6 bases). Germline V lookup: CDR1 MNHEY, CDR2 SMNVEV (reference sequence). There are 13 residues in the CDR3. Trimming shortened V by 8 bases and J by 9 bases, and 17 bases separated the two germline ends.

The V gene is TRBV5-4, the J gene TRBJ1-1, with TRBD1 as a possible D gene (6 bases). The CDR3 spans 14 residues. In germline, CDR1 is SGHNT, CDR2 YYREEE (reference sequence). The germline V and J ends were trimmed by 4 bases and 0 bases, with 10 bases remaining between them. The chain's CDR3 is CASSRDIMNTEAFF. The CDR3 bases are TGTGCCAGCAGCCGGGACATTATGAACACTGAAGCTTTCTTT. The complete variable domain, with remaining parts taken from reference TRBV5-4 and TRBJ1-1, reads ETGVTQSPTHLIKTRGQQVTLRCSSQSGHNTVSWYQQALGQGPQFIFQYYREEENGRGNFPPRFSGLQFPNYSSELNVNALELDDSALYLCASSRDIMNTEAFFGQGTRLTVV.

The chain recombines TRBV11-2 with TRBJ2-3; either TRBD1 or TRBD2 may fit D (5 bases each). V shed 3 bases and J shed 4 bases, with 11 bases lying between them. The V gene's germline CDR1 is SGHAT and CDR2 FQNNGV. The CDR3 covers 14 residues. The DNA for the CDR3 is TGTGCCAGCAGCTTTCCGGGGACGGCAGATACGCAGTATTTT. Protein product: CASSFPGTADTQYF. Full variable domain (outside the CDR3, taken from reference TRBV11-2 and TRBJ2-3): EAGVAQSPRYKIIEKRQSVAFWCNPISGHATLYWYQQILGQGPKLLIQFQNNGVVDDSQLPKDRFSAERLKGVDSTLKIQPAKLEDSAVYLCASSFPGTADTQYFGPGTRLTVL.

This chain uses TRBV20-1 with TRBJ1-1; D call uncertain. Trimming pared 2 bases from V and 2 bases from J, leaving 9 bases between. This CDR3 has 13 amino acids. Germline V lookup: CDR1 DFQATT, CDR2 SNEGSKA (reference sequence). The CDR3 DNA reads as TGCAGTGCTAGACCGTCGTCAAACACTGAAGCTTTCTTT. Residues: CSARPSSNTEAFF.